This T cell receptor (beta chain) is from a study of blood T cell repertoires in COVID-19. Overall study context: The cDNA or gDNA used as material had been derived from T cells, B-cell-depleted T cells, or PBMCs.

As processed by the authors: Reference gene primer amplification gave estimated nucleated cell counts. Profiling relied on immunoSEQ multiplex PCR, and the TCRdb table lists in-frame clones only, not all of them. V and J calls and clone size are those listed in that table; D and trimming were worked out from the DNA. The data hold about 220,000 clones, with about 88% observed a single time. Cohort assignment relied on participant-reported clinical history. V lost 4 bases, J lost 1 base, and 10 bases lay in between. The CDR3 is 14 residues long. Germline V CDR1 and CDR2: SEHNR, FQNEAQ (reference sequence).

Material for sequencing was PBMCs or T cells enriched from blood (not recorded which). This TCR came from a woman aged 30 to 39 who had recovered from COVID-19. The chain recombines TRBV7-9 with TRBJ1-1; the D gene is possibly TRBD1 (6 bases). The CDR3 region has the DNA TGTGCCAGCAGCTCACCGACAGGGAACACTGAAGCTTTCTTT. This encodes CASSSPTGNTEAFF.